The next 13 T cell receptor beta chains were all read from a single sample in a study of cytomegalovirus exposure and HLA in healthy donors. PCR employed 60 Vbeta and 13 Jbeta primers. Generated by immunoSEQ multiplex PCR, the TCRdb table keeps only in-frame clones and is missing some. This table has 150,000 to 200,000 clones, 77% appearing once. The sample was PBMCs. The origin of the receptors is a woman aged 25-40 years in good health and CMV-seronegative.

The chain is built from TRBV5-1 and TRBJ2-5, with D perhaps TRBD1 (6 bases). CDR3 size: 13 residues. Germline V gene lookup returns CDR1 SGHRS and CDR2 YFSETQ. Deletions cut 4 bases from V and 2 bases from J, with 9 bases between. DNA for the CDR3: TGCGCCAGCAGCGAAGGGGGACAAGAGACCCAGTACTTC. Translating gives CASSEGGQETQYF.

The DNA for the CDR3 is TGTGCCAGCAGCCGAGGAGAGGTCTCCTACAATGAGCAGTTCTTC. Residues: CASSRGEVSYNEQFF. The rearrangement links TRBV6-8 to TRBJ2-1; D unclear. CDR1 is MNHGY, CDR2 SAAAGT, per germline. Trimming pared 6 bases from V and 0 bases from J, leaving 12 bases between. The CDR3 spans 15 residues.

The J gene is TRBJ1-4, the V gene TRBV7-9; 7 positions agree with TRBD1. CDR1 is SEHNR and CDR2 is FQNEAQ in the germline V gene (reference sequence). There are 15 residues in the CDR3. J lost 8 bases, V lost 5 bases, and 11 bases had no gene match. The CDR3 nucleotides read TGTGCCAGCAGCCGCAACCAGGGGGTTGGAGAAAAACTGTTTTTT. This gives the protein CASSRNQGVGEKLFF.

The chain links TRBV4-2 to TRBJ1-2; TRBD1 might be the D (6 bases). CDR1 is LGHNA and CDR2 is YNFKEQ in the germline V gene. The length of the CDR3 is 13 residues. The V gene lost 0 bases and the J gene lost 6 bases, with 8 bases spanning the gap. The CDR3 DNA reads TGTGCCAGCAGCCAAGACCCAGGGGATGGCTACACCTTC. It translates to CASSQDPGDGYTF.

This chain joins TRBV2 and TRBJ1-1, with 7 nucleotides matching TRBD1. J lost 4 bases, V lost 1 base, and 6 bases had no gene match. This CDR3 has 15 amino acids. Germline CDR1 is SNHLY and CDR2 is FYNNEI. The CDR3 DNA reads TGTGCCAGCAGTGAAGGTAGAGGGGGCGTCACTGAAGCTTTCTTT. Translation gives CASSEGRGGVTEAFF.

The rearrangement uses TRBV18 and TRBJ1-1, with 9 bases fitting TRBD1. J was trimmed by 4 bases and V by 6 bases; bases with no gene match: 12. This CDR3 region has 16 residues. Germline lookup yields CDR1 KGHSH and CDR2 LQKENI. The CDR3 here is CASSLVIQGARTEAFF. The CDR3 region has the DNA TGTGCCAGCTCCCTAGTAATACAGGGGGCGCGCACTGAAGCTTTCTTT.

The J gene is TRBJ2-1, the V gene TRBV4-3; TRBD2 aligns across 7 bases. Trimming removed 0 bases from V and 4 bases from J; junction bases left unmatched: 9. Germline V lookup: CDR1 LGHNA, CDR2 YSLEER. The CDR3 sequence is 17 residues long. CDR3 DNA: TGCGCCAGCAGCCAAGAACCTATGGCTAGCGGATACAATGAGCAGTTCTTC. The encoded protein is CASSQEPMASGYNEQFF.

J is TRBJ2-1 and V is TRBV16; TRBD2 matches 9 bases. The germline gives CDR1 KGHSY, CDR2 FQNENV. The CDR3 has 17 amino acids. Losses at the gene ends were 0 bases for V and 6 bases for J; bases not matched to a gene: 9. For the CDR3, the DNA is TGTGCCAGCAGCCAATCGAGGGCTAGCGGGGACTTCAATGAGCAGTTCTTC. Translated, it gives CASSQSRASGDFNEQFF.

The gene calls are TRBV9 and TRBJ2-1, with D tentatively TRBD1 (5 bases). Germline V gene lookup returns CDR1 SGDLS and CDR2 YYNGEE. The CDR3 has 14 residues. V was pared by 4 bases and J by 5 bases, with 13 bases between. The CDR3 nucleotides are TGTGCCAGCAGCACGGACGTGGGGCACAATGAGCAGTTCTTC. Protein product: CASSTDVGHNEQFF.

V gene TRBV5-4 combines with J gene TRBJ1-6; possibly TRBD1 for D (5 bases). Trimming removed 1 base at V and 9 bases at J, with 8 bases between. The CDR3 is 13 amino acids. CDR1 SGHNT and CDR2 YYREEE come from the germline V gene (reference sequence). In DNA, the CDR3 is TGTGCCAGCAGCTTGTCTCAGGGTTCACCCCTCCACTTT. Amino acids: CASSLSQGSPLHF.

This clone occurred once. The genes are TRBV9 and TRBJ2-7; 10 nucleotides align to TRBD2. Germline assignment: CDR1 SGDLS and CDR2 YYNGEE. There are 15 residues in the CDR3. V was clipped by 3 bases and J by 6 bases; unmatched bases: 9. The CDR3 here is CASSDTGTSVGEQYF. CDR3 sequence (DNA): TGTGCCAGCAGCGACACCGGGACTAGCGTAGGCGAGCAGTACTTC.

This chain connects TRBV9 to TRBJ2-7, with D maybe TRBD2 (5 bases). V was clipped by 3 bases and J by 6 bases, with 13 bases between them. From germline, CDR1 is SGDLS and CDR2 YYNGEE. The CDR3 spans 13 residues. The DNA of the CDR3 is TGTGCCAGCAGCGGCCTATCCCGGGGCGAGCAGTACTTC. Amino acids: CASSGLSRGEQYF.

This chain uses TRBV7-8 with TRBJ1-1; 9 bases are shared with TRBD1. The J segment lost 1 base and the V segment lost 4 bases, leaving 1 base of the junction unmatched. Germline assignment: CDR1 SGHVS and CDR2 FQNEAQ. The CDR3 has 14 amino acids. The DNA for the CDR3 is TGTGCCAGCAGCTCGGGACAGGGGAACACTGAAGCTTTCTTT. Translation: CASSSGQGNTEAFF. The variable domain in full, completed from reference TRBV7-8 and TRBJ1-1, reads GAGVSQSPRYKVAKRGQDVALRCDPISGHVSLFWYQQALGQGPEFLTYFQNEAQLDKSGLPSDRFFAERPEGSVSTLKIQRTQQEDSAVYLCASSSGQGNTEAFFGQGTRLTVV.